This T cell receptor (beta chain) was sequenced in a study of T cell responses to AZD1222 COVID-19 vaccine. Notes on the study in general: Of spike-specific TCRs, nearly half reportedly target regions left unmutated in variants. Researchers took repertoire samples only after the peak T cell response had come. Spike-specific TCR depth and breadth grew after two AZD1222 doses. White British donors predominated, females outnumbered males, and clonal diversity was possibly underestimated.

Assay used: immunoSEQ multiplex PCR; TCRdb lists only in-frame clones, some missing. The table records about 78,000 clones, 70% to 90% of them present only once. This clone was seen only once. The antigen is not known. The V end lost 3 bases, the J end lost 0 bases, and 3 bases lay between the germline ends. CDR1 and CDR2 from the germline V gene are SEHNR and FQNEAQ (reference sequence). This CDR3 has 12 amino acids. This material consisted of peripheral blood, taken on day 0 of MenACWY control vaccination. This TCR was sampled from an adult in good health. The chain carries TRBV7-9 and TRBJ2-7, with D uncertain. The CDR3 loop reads CASSFPSYEQYF. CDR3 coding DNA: TGTGCCAGCAGCTTTCCCTCCTACGAGCAGTACTTC.